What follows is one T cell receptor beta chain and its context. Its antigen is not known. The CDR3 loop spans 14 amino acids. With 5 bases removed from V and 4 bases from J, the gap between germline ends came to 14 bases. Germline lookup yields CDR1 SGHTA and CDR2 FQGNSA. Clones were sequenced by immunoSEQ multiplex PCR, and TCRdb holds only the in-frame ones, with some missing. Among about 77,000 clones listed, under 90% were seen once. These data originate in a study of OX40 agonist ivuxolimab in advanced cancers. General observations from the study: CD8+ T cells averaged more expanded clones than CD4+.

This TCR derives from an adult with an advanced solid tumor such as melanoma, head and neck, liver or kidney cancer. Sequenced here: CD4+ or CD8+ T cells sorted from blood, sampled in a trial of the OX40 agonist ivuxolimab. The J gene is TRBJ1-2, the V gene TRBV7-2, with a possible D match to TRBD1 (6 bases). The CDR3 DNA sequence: TGTGCCAGCAGCCCCCAGACAGGAGGCTATGGCTACACCTTC. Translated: CASSPQTGGYGYTF.